One and the same sample provided the 10 T cell receptor beta chains below, sequenced in a study of metastatic and nonmetastatic thyroid tumors. All patients were treatment-naive before thyroid surgery. TCRdb reassembled clones from the PCR reads with MiXCR. The sample contains over 20,000 clones, about a sixth of which appear only once. The sequenced sample consisted of tumor tissue. The source is a female donor with papillary thyroid cancer or a benign thyroid nodule (not recorded which). Some clones in this sample may be carry-over from other donors' samples.

The sample holds many counts of this clone. This rearrangement joins TRBV7-9 to TRBJ2-7; D gene uncertain. The CDR3 has 12 residues. The V and J ends lost 5 bases and 2 bases respectively, with 7 bases between them. Germline CDR1 SEHNR, CDR2 FQNEAQ (reference sequence). The chain's CDR3 is CASSHSTYEQYF. CDR3 in DNA: TGTGCCAGCAGCCACAGCACCTACGAGCAGTACTTC.

This clone occurred many times. This chain's CDR3 is CASSFQGGYYNEQFF. CDR3 bases: TGTGCCAGTAGTTTCCAGGGGGGCTACTACAATGAGCAGTTCTTC. The rearrangement uses TRBV19 and TRBJ2-1; maybe TRBD1 (7 bases). Trimming shortened V by 5 bases and J by 3 bases, and 14 bases separated the two germline ends. Germline V CDR1 and CDR2: LNHDA, SQIVND (reference sequence). CDR3 length equals 15 residues.

This clone was seen ten or more times. The chain combines TRBV19 with TRBJ2-1; TRBD2 matches 7 bases. CDR3 size: 15 residues. Germline V gene sequence: CDR1 LNHDA, CDR2 SQIVND (reference sequence). V dropped 7 bases and J dropped 4; count of bases not matched to a gene: 10. In nucleotides, the CDR3 is TGTGCCAGTACGAGCGGGGCAGGAGGATACAATGAGCAGTTCTTC. Its protein is CASTSGAGGYNEQFF. Using reference TRBV19 and TRBJ2-1 for the parts outside the CDR3, the full variable domain is DGGITQSPKYLFRKEGQNVTLSCEQNLNHDAMYWYRQDPGQGLRLIYYSQIVNDFQKGDIAEGYSVSREKKESFPLTVTSAQKNPTAFYLCASTSGAGGYNEQFFGPGTRLTVL.

Ten or more counts support this clone. The chain is built from TRBV4-1 and TRBJ1-1; TRBD1 aligns across 7 bases. The CDR3 is 14 residues long. V was clipped by 8 bases and J by 1 base; unmatched bases: 7. The V gene's germline CDR1 is MGHRA and CDR2 YSYEKL. The CDR3 DNA reads as TGCGCCAGCTCCCTAGGGGGCGCGAACACTGAAGCTTTCTTT. It is translated as CASSLGGANTEAFF.

This clone was found many times. This rearrangement joins TRBV15 to TRBJ1-1; 9 bases are shared with TRBD1. In germline, CDR1 is LNHNV, CDR2 YYDKDF (reference sequence). This CDR3 is built from 14 residues. Unmatched junction bases numbered 0, after V lost 2 bases and J lost 2 bases. The CDR3 sequence is CATSRTGGNTEAFF. The CDR3 DNA is TGTGCCACCAGCAGAACAGGGGGCAACACTGAAGCTTTCTTT.

Details on this clone: The junction differs from germline at one of its ends, possibly a read error. This rearrangement joins TRBV30 to TRBJ2-3, with D possibly matching TRBD2 (5 bases). This CDR3 is 13 amino acids long. Germline V CDR1 and CDR2: GTSNPN, SVGIG (reference sequence). The CDR3 reads CALSGTLTDMQYF. The CDR3 DNA sequence: TGTGCCTTGAGCGGAACCCTCACAGATATGCAGTATTTT.

V gene TRBV5-1 combines with J gene TRBJ1-1; D uncertain. CDR1 and CDR2 from the germline V gene are SGHRS and YFSETQ. There are 14 residues in the CDR3. V was clipped by 5 bases and J by 0 bases, with 11 bases between them. The CDR3 nucleotides read TGCGCCAGCAGAACAGCTACAGTGAACACTGAAGCTTTCTTT. Translation: CASRTATVNTEAFF.

Regarding this clone: A much larger clone differs from this one at a single base, so this may be a read error. The V call is TRBV11-2, the J call TRBJ2-1; 9 positions match TRBD2. The length of the CDR3 is 15 residues. CDR1 and CDR2 from the germline V gene are SGHAT and FQNNGV. The CDR3, as DNA: TGTGCCAGCAGCCTTGGGACTAGCTCCTACAATCAGCAGTTCTTC. Its translation is CASSLGTSSYNQQFF.

This clone was observed many times. The V and J genes are TRBV7-6 and TRBJ1-1; 8 nucleotides match TRBD1. J gave up 1 base and V 0 bases, and 4 bases lay outside the gene matches. CDR3 size: 16 residues. Looked up from germline, CDR1 is SGHVS and CDR2 is FNYEAQ. This chain's CDR3 is CASSLASRGPNTEAFF. The CDR3 DNA follows: TGTGCCAGCAGCTTAGCTAGCAGGGGGCCGAACACTGAAGCTTTCTTT.

This chain links TRBV2 with TRBJ1-1, with 9 bases aligning to TRBD1. The V and J ends lost 9 bases and 5 bases, in that order; junction bases with no gene match: 13. The CDR3 runs to 15 residues. The V gene's germline CDR1 is SNHLY and CDR2 FYNNEI. The DNA for the CDR3 is TGTGCCAGAGGATGGCCCTCGGGACAGGGAACTGAAGCTTTCTTT. Its translation: CARGWPSGQGTEAFF. The complete variable domain, with remaining parts taken from reference TRBV2 and TRBJ1-1, reads EPEVTQTPSHQVTQMGQEVILRCVPISNHLYFYWYRQILGQKVEFLVSFYNNEISEKSEIFDDQFSVERPDGSNFTLKIRSTKLEDSAMYFCARGWPSGQGTEAFFGQGTRLTVV.